The source of this TCR beta chain is a study of OX40 agonist ivuxolimab in advanced cancers. Looked up from germline, CDR1 is SEHNR and CDR2 is FQNEAQ (reference sequence). This CDR3 contains 16 residues. V lost 5 bases, J lost 4 bases, and 6 bases stayed unmatched. Assay: immunoSEQ multiplex PCR; the TCRdb copy retains only in-frame clones and omits some. Here the sample spans 3,000 to 3,500 clones, 73% being singletons. The rearrangement links TRBV7-9 to TRBJ2-1, with TRBD2 matching 12 bases. The sequence was obtained from an adult with an advanced solid tumor such as melanoma, head and neck, liver or kidney cancer. This specimen was CD4+ or CD8+ T cells sorted from blood, taken in a trial of the OX40 agonist ivuxolimab. CDR3 residues: CASSPSLAGGYNEQFF. The CDR3 DNA sequence: TGTGCCAGCAGCCCTTCACTAGCGGGGGGTTACAATGAGCAGTTCTTC.